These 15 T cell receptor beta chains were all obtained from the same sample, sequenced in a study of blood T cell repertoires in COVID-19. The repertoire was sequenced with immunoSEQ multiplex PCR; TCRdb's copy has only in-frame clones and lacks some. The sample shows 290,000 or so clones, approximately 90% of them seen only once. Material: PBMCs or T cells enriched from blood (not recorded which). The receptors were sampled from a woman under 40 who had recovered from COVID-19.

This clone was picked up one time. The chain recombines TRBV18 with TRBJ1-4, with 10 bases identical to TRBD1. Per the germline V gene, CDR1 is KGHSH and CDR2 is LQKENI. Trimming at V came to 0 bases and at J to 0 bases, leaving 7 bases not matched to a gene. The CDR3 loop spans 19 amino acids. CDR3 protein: CASSPPWTGGVATNEKLFF. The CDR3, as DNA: TGTGCCAGCTCACCACCTTGGACAGGGGGAGTCGCAACTAATGAAAAACTGTTTTTT.

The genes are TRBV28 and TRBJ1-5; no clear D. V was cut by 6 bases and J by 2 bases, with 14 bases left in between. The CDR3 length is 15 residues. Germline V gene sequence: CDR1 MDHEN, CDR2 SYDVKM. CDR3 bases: TGTGCCAGCAGCCCCGCGGGCGAGGGCAATCAGCCCCAGCATTTT. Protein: CASSPAGEGNQPQHF.

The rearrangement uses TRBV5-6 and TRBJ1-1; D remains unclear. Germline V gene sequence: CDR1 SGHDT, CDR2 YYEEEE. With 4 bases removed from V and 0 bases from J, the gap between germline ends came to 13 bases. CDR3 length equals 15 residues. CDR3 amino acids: CASSHIALMNTEAFF. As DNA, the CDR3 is TGTGCCAGCAGCCACATCGCCCTTATGAACACTGAAGCTTTCTTT.

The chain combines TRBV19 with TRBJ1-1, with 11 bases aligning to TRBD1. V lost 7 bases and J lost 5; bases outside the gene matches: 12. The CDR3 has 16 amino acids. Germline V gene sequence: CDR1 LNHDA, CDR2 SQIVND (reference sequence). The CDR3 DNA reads TGTGCCAGTACCCGGACAGGGGGCCGCTTGGGAACTGAAGCTTTCTTT. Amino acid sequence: CASTRTGGRLGTEAFF.

As DNA, the CDR3 is TGTGCCAGCAGCTACACTAGCGGCTATAACAATGAGCAGTTCTTC. Translating it yields CASSYTSGYNNEQFF. J is TRBJ2-1 and V is TRBV7-6; 8 nucleotides match TRBD2. With V trimmed by 4 bases and J by 5 bases, 7 bases remained unmatched. Germline CDR1 is SGHVS and CDR2 is FNYEAQ. This CDR3 has 15 amino acids.

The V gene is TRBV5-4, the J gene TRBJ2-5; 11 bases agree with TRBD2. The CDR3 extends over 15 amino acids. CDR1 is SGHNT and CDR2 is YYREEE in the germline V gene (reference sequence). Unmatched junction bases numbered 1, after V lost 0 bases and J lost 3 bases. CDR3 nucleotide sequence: TGTGCCAGCAGCTTGGGGGGACTAGCGGAAGAGACCCAGTACTTC. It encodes CASSLGGLAEETQYF. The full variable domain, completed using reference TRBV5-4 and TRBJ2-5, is ETGVTQSPTHLIKTRGQQVTLRCSSQSGHNTVSWYQQALGQGPQFIFQYYREEENGRGNFPPRFSGLQFPNYSSELNVNALELDDSALYLCASSLGGLAEETQYFGPGTRLLVL.

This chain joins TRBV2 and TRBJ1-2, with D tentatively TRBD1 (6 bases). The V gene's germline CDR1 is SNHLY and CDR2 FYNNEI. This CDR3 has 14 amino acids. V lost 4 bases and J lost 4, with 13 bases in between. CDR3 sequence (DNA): TGTGCCAGCAGTGCGGGAACAGGGATCTATGGCTACACCTTC. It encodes CASSAGTGIYGYTF.

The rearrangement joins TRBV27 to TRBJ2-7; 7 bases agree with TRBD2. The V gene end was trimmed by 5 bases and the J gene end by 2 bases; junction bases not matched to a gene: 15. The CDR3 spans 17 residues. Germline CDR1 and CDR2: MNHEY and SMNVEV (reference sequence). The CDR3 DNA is TGTGCCAGCAGTCAGCCCCCGGCGGCGGGAGTCGCCTACGAGCAGTACTTC. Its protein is CASSQPPAAGVAYEQYF.

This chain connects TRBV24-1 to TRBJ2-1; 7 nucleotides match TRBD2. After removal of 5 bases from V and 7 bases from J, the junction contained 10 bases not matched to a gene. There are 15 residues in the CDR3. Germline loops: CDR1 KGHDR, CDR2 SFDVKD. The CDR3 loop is CATSGRVGTKNEQFF. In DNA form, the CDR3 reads TGTGCCACCAGTGGCCGTGTCGGGACTAAAAATGAGCAGTTCTTC.

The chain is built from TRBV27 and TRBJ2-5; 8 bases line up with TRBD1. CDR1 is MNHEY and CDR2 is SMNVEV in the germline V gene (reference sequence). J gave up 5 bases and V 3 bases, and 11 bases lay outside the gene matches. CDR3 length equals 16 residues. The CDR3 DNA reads TGTGCCAGCAGTTTCCTCGGACAGGGAGGTGGGGAGACCCAGTACTTC. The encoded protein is CASSFLGQGGGETQYF.

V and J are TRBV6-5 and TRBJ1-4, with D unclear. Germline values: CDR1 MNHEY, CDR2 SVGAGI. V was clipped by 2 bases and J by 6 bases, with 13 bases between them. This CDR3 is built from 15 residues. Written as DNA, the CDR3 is TGTGCCAGCAGTTACGGTCGGGGAAGGCATGAAAAACTGTTTTTT. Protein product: CASSYGRGRHEKLFF.

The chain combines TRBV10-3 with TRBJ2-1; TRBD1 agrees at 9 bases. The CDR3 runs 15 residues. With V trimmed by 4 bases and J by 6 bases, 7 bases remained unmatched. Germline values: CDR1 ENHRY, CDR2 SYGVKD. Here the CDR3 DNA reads TGTGCCATCAGTGCCGACAGGGGGAAGGGCAATGAGCAGTTCTTC. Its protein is CAISADRGKGNEQFF.

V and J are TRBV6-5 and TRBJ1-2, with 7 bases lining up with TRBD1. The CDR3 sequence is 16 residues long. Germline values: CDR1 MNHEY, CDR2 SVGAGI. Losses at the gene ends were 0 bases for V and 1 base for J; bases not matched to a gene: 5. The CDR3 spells CASSYSSGQHNYGYTF. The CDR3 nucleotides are TGTGCCAGCAGTTACTCTTCGGGACAGCATAACTATGGCTACACCTTC.

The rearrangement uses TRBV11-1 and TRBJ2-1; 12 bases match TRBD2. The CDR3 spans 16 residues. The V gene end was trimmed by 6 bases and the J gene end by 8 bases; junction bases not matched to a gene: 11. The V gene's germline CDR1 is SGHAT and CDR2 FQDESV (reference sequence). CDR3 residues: CASRGRLAGGPYEQFF. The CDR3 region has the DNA TGTGCCAGCAGGGGGCGGCTAGCGGGAGGGCCATATGAGCAGTTCTTC.

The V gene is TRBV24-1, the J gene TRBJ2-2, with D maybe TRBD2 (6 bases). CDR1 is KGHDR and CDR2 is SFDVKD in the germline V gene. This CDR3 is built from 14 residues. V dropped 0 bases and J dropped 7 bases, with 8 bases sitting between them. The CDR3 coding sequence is TGTGCCACCAGTGATTTGCGGGAGAGCGGGGAGCTGTTTTTT. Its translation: CATSDLRESGELFF.